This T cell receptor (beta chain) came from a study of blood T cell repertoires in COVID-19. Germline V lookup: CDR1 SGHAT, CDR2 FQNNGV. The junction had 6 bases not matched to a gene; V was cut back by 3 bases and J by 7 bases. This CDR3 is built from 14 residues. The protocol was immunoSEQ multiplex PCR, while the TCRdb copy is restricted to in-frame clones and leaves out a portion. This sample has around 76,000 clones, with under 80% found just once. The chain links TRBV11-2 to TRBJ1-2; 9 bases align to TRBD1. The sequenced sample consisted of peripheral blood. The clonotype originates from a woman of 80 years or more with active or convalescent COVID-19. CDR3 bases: TGTGCCAGCAGCTTCGGACAGGGGTTGACTGGCTACACCTTC. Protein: CASSFGQGLTGYTF.